The rows below give T cell receptor beta chains drawn from one sample of a study of blood T cell repertoires in COVID-19. Produced via immunoSEQ multiplex PCR; TCRdb's table is partial and in-frame only. The sample includes some 45,000 clones, about 80% of them seen just once. Input material: peripheral blood. These receptor sequences come from a man between 65 and 79 years old with acute or convalescent COVID-19. CDR3s include the opening cysteine and the closing phenylalanine or tryptophan. A D gene is named only where the DNA matches it firmly. The listing skips clone size in some rows; elsewhere it reads once, few, many or a size class.

cdr3_length	d_call	j_call	clone_size	v_call	cdr3_nt	cdr3_aa
12	NA	TRBJ1-4	NA	TRBV28	TGTGCCAGCAGTTCCCCGGGTGAAAAACTGTTTTTT	CASSSPGEKLFF
15	NA	TRBJ2-1	NA	TRBV10-1	TGCGCCCGCGCTAGGTCATGGAGACTATTGACTGAGCAGTTCTTC	CARARSWRLLTEQFF
13	TRBD1	TRBJ2-2	few	TRBV2	TGTGCCAGCAGCCTCGGCCGGGACAGGGGGATGTTTTTT	CASSLGRDRGMFF
15	NA	TRBJ1-1	once	TRBV7-3	TGTGCCAGCAGCTTATATCTGGGCTTCAACACTGAAGCTTTCTTT	CASSLYLGFNTEAFF
15	NA	TRBJ1-1	NA	TRBV7-2	TGTGCCAGCAGCTTAGTAACAGGGTATCCCACTGAAGCTTTCTTT	CASSLVTGYPTEAFF
15	TRBD1	TRBJ2-3	NA	TRBV29-1	TGCAGCGTCGTGACAGGGGTGGGGAGCACAGATACGCAGTATTTT	CSVVTGVGSTDTQYF
13	NA	TRBJ1-4	NA	TRBV30	TGTGCCTGGAGGCGAGGGAATAATGAAAAACTGTTTTTT	CAWRRGNNEKLFF
18	TRBD2	TRBJ2-2	NA	TRBV15	TGTGCCACCAGCAGCCTGGAGTGGCTAGCGGGGGATGCCGGGGAGCTGTTTTTT	CATSSLEWLAGDAGELFF
13	NA	TRBJ1-2	NA	TRBV29-1	TGCAGCGTTGTTCTAAGAGGGCATTATGGCTACACCTTC	CSVVLRGHYGYTF
15	NA	TRBJ2-1	NA	TRBV10-3	TGTGCCATCAGTGAGTCTCTGACAGACTACAATGAGCAGTTCTTC	CAISESLTDYNEQFF
12	NA	TRBJ2-1	NA	TRBV29-1	TGCAGCGTTGGCCGACAGCCTAATGAGCAGTTCTTC	CSVGRQPNEQFF
17	NA	TRBJ2-3	NA	TRBV5-8	TGTGCCAGCAGCTTGGGTTGGCGCCAGGGGAGCACAGATACGCAGTATTTT	CASSLGWRQGSTDTQYF
17	TRBD2	TRBJ2-5	NA	TRBV9	TGTGCCAGCAGCGACGGGACTAGCGGGGGGATCCAAGAGACCCAGTACTTC	CASSDGTSGGIQETQYF
13	NA	TRBJ1-3	NA	TRBV7-2	TGTGCCAGCCAAGAGGGGACAGGAAACACCATATATTTT	CASQEGTGNTIYF
14	TRBD1	TRBJ2-7	once	TRBV4-1	TGCGCCAGCAGCCCATTGGACAGGGCAAGAGAGCAGTACTTC	CASSPLDRAREQYF
15	NA	TRBJ1-6	NA	TRBV5-4	TGTGCCAGCAGCGTGCGGGCCGAATCCAATTCACCCCTCCACTTT	CASSVRAESNSPLHF
15	TRBD1	TRBJ2-5	once	TRBV6-5	TGTGCCAGCAGACACTCCGGGACCCGACAGGGTACCCAGTACTTC	CASRHSGTRQGTQYF
13	NA	TRBJ1-6	NA	TRBV25-1	TGTGCCAGCAAGCGGACGGAGCAATCACCCCTCCACTTT	CASKRTEQSPLHF
15	TRBD1	TRBJ1-3	NA	TRBV19	TGTGCCAGTAGGGGGGACAGGATCTCTGGAAACACCATATATTTT	CASRGDRISGNTIYF
13	NA	TRBJ2-5	NA	TRBV30	TGTGCCTGGAACACGGATTGGAGGGAGACCCAGTACTTC	CAWNTDWRETQYF
16	TRBD1	TRBJ1-1	NA	TRBV5-1	TGCGCCAGCAGCTCGTTCGGGCACAGGGGGGACACTGAAGCTTTCTTT	CASSSFGHRGDTEAFF
15	TRBD2	TRBJ2-5	few	TRBV5-1	TGCGCCAGCAGCTTGGGAAGCGCGGGGGAAGAGACCCAGTACTTC	CASSLGSAGEETQYF
16	NA	TRBJ1-4	NA	TRBV7-2	TGTGCCAGCAGCTTAGGGCCTCTCGCAACTAATGAAAAACTGTTTTTT	CASSLGPLATNEKLFF
13	NA	TRBJ1-2	few	TRBV27	TGTGCCAGCAGTTTATATCCAGACTATGGCTACACCTTC	CASSLYPDYGYTF
13	NA	TRBJ1-2	medium-sized	TRBV12-3/TRBV12-4	TGTGCCAGCAGTCGAAGGGGATGGGATGGCTACACCTTC	CASSRRGWDGYTF
14	TRBD1	TRBJ2-7	NA	TRBV11-2	TGTGCCAGCAGCGGAGGACAGGGATTAAGGGGGCAGTACTTC	CASSGGQGLRGQYF
12	NA	TRBJ1-1	NA	TRBV4-1	TGCGCCAGCAGGGACAGTTACACTGAAGCTTTCTTT	CASRDSYTEAFF
13	TRBD1	TRBJ2-7	NA	TRBV7-7	TGTGCTAGCAGCTCGCCGGGACAGAACGCGCAGTACTTC	CASSSPGQNAQYF
16	NA	TRBJ2-3	NA	TRBV9	TGTGCCAGCAGCGTAGAGGGGCGCCCGGGCACAGATACGCAGTATTTT	CASSVEGRPGTDTQYF
13	NA	TRBJ1-6	once	TRBV7-2	TGTGCCAGCAGCTTATCTGATATACTAAGCCTCCACTTT	CASSLSDILSLHF
14	TRBD2	TRBJ2-1	few	TRBV7-2	TGTGCCAGCAGATCTAGCGGGGGTCACAATGAGCAGTTCTTC	CASRSSGGHNEQFF
16	TRBD1	TRBJ1-1	NA	TRBV7-2	TGTGCCAGCAGTTCCGGGACAGGAGGAATGAACACTGAAGCTTTCTTT	CASSSGTGGMNTEAFF
15	TRBD1	TRBJ1-3	NA	TRBV28	TGTGCCAGCAGTTGGTCAGGGGGCTCTGGAAACACCATATATTTT	CASSWSGGSGNTIYF
11	NA	TRBJ1-1	NA	TRBV6-6	TGTGCCAGCAGTTATCGAGCTGAAGCTTTCTTT	CASSYRAEAFF
15	NA	TRBJ1-2	NA	TRBV29-1	TGCAGCGTTGAAGACGTCCGACAGACCAACTATGGCTACACCTTC	CSVEDVRQTNYGYTF
15	TRBD1	TRBJ1-5	NA	TRBV5-1	TGCGCCAGCAGTAGGGGACAGGGACACAATCAGCCCCAGCATTTT	CASSRGQGHNQPQHF
15	TRBD1	TRBJ1-1	NA	TRBV5-4	TGTGCCAGCAGCTTGGGGACAGGCGATTACACTGAAGCTTTCTTT	CASSLGTGDYTEAFF
13	NA	TRBJ1-1	many	TRBV15	TGTGCCACTGAGGGAATTCGGAACACTGAAGCTTTCTTT	CATEGIRNTEAFF
13	NA	TRBJ1-6	NA	TRBV4-3	TGCGCCAGCAGCACCCGGGGGAATTCACCCCTCCACTTT	CASSTRGNSPLHF
14	NA	TRBJ1-6	NA	TRBV19	TGTGCCAGTAGTGAGACAGGAGAGAATTCACCCCTCCACTTT	CASSETGENSPLHF
12	TRBD1	TRBJ1-2	NA	TRBV25-1	TGTGCCAGCGGCTCAGGGGGCTATGGCTACACCTTC	CASGSGGYGYTF
15	NA	TRBJ1-6	NA	TRBV4-1	TGCGCCAGCAGCTTCCAGGGTACCAATAATTCACCCCTCCACTTT	CASSFQGTNNSPLHF
13	TRBD1	TRBJ2-7	NA	TRBV12-3/TRBV12-4	TGTGCCAGCAGTCGAATGACAGGGTCCGAGCAGTACTTC	CASSRMTGSEQYF
15	TRBD1	TRBJ1-5	NA	TRBV9	TGTGCCAGCAGCGTAGGGGACAGAAGTAGGGAGCCCCAGCATTTT	CASSVGDRSREPQHF
14	NA	TRBJ1-1	NA	TRBV4-2	TGTGCCAGCAGCCAAGATAGCAAGAACACTGAAGCTTTCTTT	CASSQDSKNTEAFF
16	NA	TRBJ2-7	few	TRBV7-8	TGTGCCAGCAGCTTAAGGGGGAGCAGGGCCACGGACGAGCAGTACTTC	CASSLRGSRATDEQYF
13	TRBD1	TRBJ1-1	NA	TRBV27	TGTGCCAGCAGTCCAGGGACAGTCACTGAAGCTTTCTTT	CASSPGTVTEAFF
14	TRBD1	TRBJ2-7	NA	TRBV5-1	TGCGCCAGCAGCGAATGGACAGGGGCGCGCGAGCAGTACTTC	CASSEWTGAREQYF
14	NA	TRBJ1-4	NA	TRBV7-9	TGTGCCAGCAGCTCCTTGCGGAGCAATGAAAAACTGTTTTTT	CASSSLRSNEKLFF